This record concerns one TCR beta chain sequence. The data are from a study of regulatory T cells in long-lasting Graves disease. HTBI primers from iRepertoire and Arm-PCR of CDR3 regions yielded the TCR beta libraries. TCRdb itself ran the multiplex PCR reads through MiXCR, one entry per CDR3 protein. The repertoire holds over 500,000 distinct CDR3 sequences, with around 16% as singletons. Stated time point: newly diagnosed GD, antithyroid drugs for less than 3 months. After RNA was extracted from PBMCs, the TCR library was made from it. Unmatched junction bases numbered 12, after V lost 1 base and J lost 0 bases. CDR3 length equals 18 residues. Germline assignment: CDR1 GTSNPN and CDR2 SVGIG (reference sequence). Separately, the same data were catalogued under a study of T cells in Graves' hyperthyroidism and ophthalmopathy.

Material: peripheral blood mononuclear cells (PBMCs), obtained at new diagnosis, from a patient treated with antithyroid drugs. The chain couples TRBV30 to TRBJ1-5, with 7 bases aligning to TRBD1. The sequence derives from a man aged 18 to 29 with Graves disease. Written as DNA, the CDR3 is TGTGCCTGGAGTGGGAAATTAGGGGGCTTTTATAGCAATCAGCCCCAGCATTTT. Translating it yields CAWSGKLGGFYSNQPQHF.